The table lists the clone carrying this T cell receptor beta chain with many counts. Patients chosen for sequencing had CD8+CD57+ cells that had expanded, as shown by flow cytometry. Genomic DNA constituted the template upon which TCR beta VDJ and CDR3 profiling was performed. One entry per CDR3 protein results from TCRdb running MiXCR on the reads. Of over 150,000 distinct CDR3 sequences in the sample, 52% are singletons; the top ten hold roughly 12%. The V gene's germline CDR1 is DFQATT and CDR2 SNEGSKA (reference sequence). The CDR3 covers 15 residues. The trim removed 5 bases at V and 5 bases at J, leaving 13 bases unmatched. This sample is part of a study of CD8+CD57+ T cells in acquired aplastic anemia.

The chain links TRBV20-1 to TRBJ2-5, with TRBD2 matching 8 bases. Sequenced sample: sorted CD4+, CD8+, or CD8+CD57+ T cells (not recorded which) from PBMCs. The sequence was collected from a human donor with aplastic anemia. The CDR3 nucleotides read TGCAGTGCTCGGCGGCGGGGGGCCACATTGGAGACCCAGTACTTC. This translates into CSARRRGATLETQYF.